The 28 T cell receptor beta chains below were found in one sample sequenced in a study of blood T cells in healthy people across ages. Combining a sample-barcoded 5' primer with a J-beta primer mix, a second PCR ran for roughly 6 to 12 cycles. Each CDR3 protein gets one entry after TCRdb re-called the 5' RACE reads with MiXCR. The sample records approximately 1.5 million distinct CDR3 sequences, roughly 43% being singletons. The specimen was blood. The receptors come from a woman aged 18-29 years in good health.

This clonotype showed up many times. The chain employs TRBV5-1 and TRBJ2-3; no definite D call. CDR1 is SGHRS, CDR2 YFSETQ, per germline. V was pared by 2 bases and J by 1 base, with 11 bases between. The CDR3 is made up of 15 amino acids. The CDR3 loop reads CASSFWGMGTDTQYF. The CDR3 nucleotides read TGCGCCAGCAGCTTCTGGGGTATGGGCACAGATACGCAGTATTTT.

This clonotype was picked up a small number of times. The chain couples TRBV20-1 to TRBJ2-1; D is unclear. CDR3 size: 12 residues. Germline V CDR1 and CDR2: DFQATT, SNEGSKA (reference sequence). The V end was cut by 6 bases, the J end by 4 bases, with 10 bases between. The CDR3: CSAERVYNEQFF. CDR3 DNA: TGCAGTGCCGAGCGTGTTTACAATGAGCAGTTCTTC.

In its sample, this clonotype was seen once. The chain has TRBV24-1 and TRBJ2-5; D is ambiguous. Germline CDR1 is KGHDR and CDR2 is SFDVKD. The CDR3 totals 13 residues. The germline V and J ends were trimmed by 5 bases and 5 bases, with 11 bases remaining between them. DNA for the CDR3: TGTGCCACCAGTGCAGGCGCTCGGGAGACCCAGTACTTC. Translating it yields CATSAGARETQYF.

The count of this clonotype is one. This chain connects TRBV4-3 to TRBJ2-2, with 7 bases identical to TRBD1. The V segment lost 1 base and the J segment 1 base; nucleotides outside the gene matches: 9. Germline V gives CDR1 LGHNA, CDR2 YSLEER. CDR3 size: 18 residues. CDR3: CASSQALGDSWNTGELFF. DNA for the CDR3: TGCGCCAGCAGCCAAGCCCTCGGGGACAGTTGGAACACCGGGGAGCTGTTTTTT.

There are a few counts of this clonotype. The chain has TRBV29-1 and TRBJ2-5; weak D call: TRBD1 (5 bases). TRBJ2-7 matches the DNA end more closely, so the J call is doubtful. Germline V gene lookup returns CDR1 SQVTM and CDR2 ANQGSEA. The CDR3 runs to 14 residues. The DNA for the CDR3 is TGCAGCGTTGAAGATGGGGCAGGAGTAGGCGAGCAGTACTTC. Its protein product is CSVEDGAGVGEQYF.

This clonotype turned up a few times. The CDR3 loop is CASRVNRESEQYF. The DNA for the CDR3 is TGTGCCAGCAGAGTCAACAGGGAAAGCGAGCAGTACTTC. The V and J genes are TRBV2 and TRBJ2-5; the D gene is possibly TRBD1 (6 bases). The DNA end lines up better with TRBJ2-7; the J call may be wrong. In germline, CDR1 is SNHLY, CDR2 FYNNEI. The CDR3 length is 13 residues.

The chain employs TRBV6-2 or TRBV6-3 and TRBJ1-5; 7 bases are shared with TRBD1. The CDR3 spans 16 residues. Unmatched junction bases numbered 4, after V lost 0 bases and J lost 2 bases. CDR1 is MNHEY, CDR2 SVGEGT, per germline. CDR3 coding DNA: TGTGCCAGCAGTTACTCGTCCAGGGGGGGCAATCAGCCCCAGCATTTT. Its translation is CASSYSSRGGNQPQHF.

The V and J genes are TRBV4-2 and TRBJ2-1; possible D gene TRBD2, 6 bases. The V gene lost 0 bases and the J gene lost 10 bases, with 16 bases spanning the gap. Germline V gives CDR1 LGHNA, CDR2 YNFKEQ. The CDR3 contains 15 residues. DNA of the CDR3: TGTGCCAGCAGCCAAGACGCACGGGGGTCCTACGAGCAGTTCTTC. This encodes CASSQDARGSYEQFF.

This chain links TRBV11-2 with TRBJ2-1, with 8 bases fitting TRBD2. The junction had 7 bases not matched to a gene; V was cut back by 6 bases and J by 0 bases. Per the germline V gene, CDR1 is SGHAT and CDR2 is FQNNGV. The CDR3 is 16 amino acids. CDR3: CASRLTGTSSYNEQFF. The CDR3 DNA sequence: TGTGCCAGCAGACTCACCGGGACTAGCTCCTACAATGAGCAGTTCTTC.

The rearrangement joins TRBV15 to TRBJ2-1; 7 bases map to TRBD2. Germline-derived CDR1 and CDR2 are LNHNV and YYDKDF (reference sequence). This CDR3 comprises 19 residues. With V trimmed by 0 bases and J by 6 bases, 17 bases remained unmatched. The CDR3 loop is CATSRDRGGSLRLANEQFF. The DNA of the CDR3 is TGTGCCACCAGCAGAGATCGTGGCGGGAGCCTACGGCTGGCCAATGAGCAGTTCTTC.

This clonotype was counted between two and nine times. CDR3 loop: CASSPGSWMDRESDTQYF. The CDR3 nucleotides read TGTGCCAGCAGCCCCGGGAGCTGGATGGACAGGGAATCAGATACGCAGTATTTT. This chain uses TRBV12-3 or TRBV12-4 with TRBJ2-3; 8 bases fit TRBD1. The CDR3 runs to 18 residues. V was pared by 6 bases and J by 4 bases, with 18 bases of the junction left unmatched.

The chain combines TRBV18 with TRBJ1-2; a possible D gene is TRBD1 (6 bases). Germline CDR1 and CDR2: KGHSH and LQKENI. V lost 3 bases and J 3 bases, leaving 20 bases between the germline ends. The CDR3 extends over 17 amino acids. CDR3 in amino acids: CASSPISGAAPDYGYTF. CDR3 nucleotides: TGTGCCAGCTCACCTATCTCAGGGGCAGCTCCTGACTATGGCTACACCTTC.

This clonotype has just a few counts. The rearrangement links TRBV20-1 to TRBJ2-7; 11 nucleotides line up with TRBD2. The germline gives CDR1 DFQATT, CDR2 SNEGSKA (reference sequence). J lost 6 bases, V lost 3 bases, and 7 bases had no gene match. The CDR3 covers 14 residues. Here the CDR3 DNA reads TGCAGTGCTAGCCGTCGGCTAGCGGGAGGCGAGCAGTACTTC. Encoded protein: CSASRRLAGGEQYF.

J is TRBJ1-5 and V is TRBV12-3 or TRBV12-4; D is unclear. CDR3 length: 14 amino acids. V lost 5 bases and J lost 3, with 11 bases in between. The chain's CDR3 is CASSPLFLNQPQHF. In DNA, the CDR3 is TGTGCCAGCAGTCCTCTATTCCTCAATCAGCCCCAGCATTTT.

The chain couples TRBV20-1 to TRBJ1-1; D not certain. Germline assignment: CDR1 DFQATT and CDR2 SNEGSKA (reference sequence). V lost 7 bases to trimming and J lost 5 bases, with 11 bases between them. CDR3 length: 11 residues. CDR3: CSGRELTEAFF. For the CDR3, the DNA is TGCAGTGGGAGGGAGCTGACTGAAGCTTTCTTT.

This clonotype was seen repeatedly, ten times or more. The genes are TRBV2 and TRBJ2-7; D perhaps matches TRBD1 (5 bases). The germline V gene has CDR1 SNHLY and CDR2 FYNNEI. V lost 5 bases and J 2 bases, leaving 10 bases between the germline ends. This CDR3 comprises 13 residues. The CDR3: CASSPDSPYEQYF. The DNA for the CDR3 is TGTGCCAGCAGTCCCGACAGCCCCTACGAGCAGTACTTC.

The chain recombines TRBV30 with TRBJ2-1; weak D call: TRBD2 (6 bases). Germline loops: CDR1 GTSNPN, CDR2 SVGIG (reference sequence). Between the trimmed V and J ends, which lost 4 bases and 1 base, there was a span of 14 bases. The CDR3 is made up of 15 amino acids. CDR3 sequence: CAWIAGTASYNEQFF. CDR3 sequence (DNA): TGTGCCTGGATCGCCGGGACTGCTTCCTACAATGAGCAGTTCTTC.

This clonotype turned up a few times. This chain uses TRBV4-1 with TRBJ1-1, with D tentatively TRBD1 (5 bases). This CDR3 comprises 17 residues. Germline-derived CDR1 and CDR2 are MGHRA and YSYEKL. Trimming removed 0 bases at V and 2 bases at J, with 16 bases between. This chain's CDR3 is CASSQDGARARNTEAFF. The CDR3 DNA sequence: TGCGCCAGCAGCCAAGACGGGGCACGGGCTCGAAACACTGAAGCTTTCTTT.

The V call is TRBV19, the J call TRBJ2-1; D is unclear. The CDR3 is 15 residues long. V was pared by 3 bases and J by 0 bases, with 9 bases between. Germline CDR1 LNHDA, CDR2 SQIVND (reference sequence). CDR3 DNA sequence: TGTGCCAGTAGTATTTGGGTTAGCTCCTACAATGAGCAGTTCTTC. Its protein product is CASSIWVSSYNEQFF.

There are a few counts of this clonotype. V gene TRBV4-1 combines with J gene TRBJ2-7; D possibly corresponds to TRBD2 (5 bases). Germline V gives CDR1 MGHRA, CDR2 YSYEKL. V was trimmed by 1 base and J by 1 base, leaving 11 bases between them. This CDR3 contains 15 residues. CDR3 amino acids: CASSQGGGHSYEQYF. In DNA form, the CDR3 reads TGCGCCAGCAGCCAAGGTGGAGGCCATTCCTACGAGCAGTACTTC.

This chain's CDR3 is CASSQDRPSNQPQHF. In nucleotides, the CDR3 is TGCGCCAGCAGCCAAGATCGGCCCAGCAATCAGCCCCAGCATTTT. V usage is TRBV4-3 and J usage is TRBJ1-5; D ambiguous. The germline V and J ends were trimmed by 0 bases and 1 base, with 7 bases remaining between them. The CDR3 length is 15 residues. Germline V gene sequence: CDR1 LGHNA, CDR2 YSLEER.

This clonotype has only a few counts. The genes are TRBV6-5 and TRBJ1-6; no reliable D call. CDR1 is MNHEY, CDR2 SVGAGI, per germline. The CDR3 covers 14 residues. Trimming shortened V by 9 bases and J by 10 bases, and 19 bases separated the two germline ends. CDR3 nucleotide sequence: TGTGCCAGTACTACCGGAGTATTAGGCTCACCCCTCCACTTT. Its translation: CASTTGVLGSPLHF.

This clonotype appeared a few times. The chain recombines TRBV7-9 with TRBJ1-1; D remains unclear. The germline V gene encodes CDR1 SEHNR and CDR2 FQNEAQ (reference sequence). CDR3 size: 15 residues. Trimming stripped 0 bases from V and 0 bases from J, with 8 bases between. In DNA form, the CDR3 reads TGTGCCAGCAGCTTAGCCGTGACGGTGAACACTGAAGCTTTCTTT. It specifies CASSLAVTVNTEAFF.

The V call is TRBV27, the J call TRBJ1-2; 10 bases line up with TRBD1. J was trimmed by 5 bases and V by 7 bases; bases with no gene match: 7. CDR3 length: 14 residues. The V gene's germline CDR1 is MNHEY and CDR2 SMNVEV (reference sequence). DNA for the CDR3: TGTGCCAGCACCCCGACAGGGGGCCTTTATGGCTACACCTTC. Its protein is CASTPTGGLYGYTF.

V is TRBV27 and J is TRBJ2-5; 9 bases map to TRBD2. The germline V gene has CDR1 MNHEY and CDR2 SMNVEV (reference sequence). V trimming: 8 bases; J trimming: 13 bases; junction bases outside the gene matches: 11. The CDR3 consists of 12 residues. The CDR3 sequence: CASRAGGQRVYF. The CDR3 DNA sequence: TGTGCCAGCCGTGCGGGGGGGCAAAGGGTGTACTTC.

V is TRBV3-1 and J is TRBJ2-6; D is unresolved. The CDR3 spans 14 residues. V lost 8 bases to trimming and J lost 2 bases, with 10 bases between them. Germline lookup yields CDR1 LGHDT and CDR2 YNNKEL (reference sequence). The CDR3 loop reads CASHKGTGANVLTF. The CDR3 DNA reads TGTGCCAGCCATAAGGGAACTGGGGCCAACGTCCTGACTTTC.

The chain uses TRBV20-1 and TRBJ2-3, with 10 bases that match TRBD2. In germline, CDR1 is DFQATT, CDR2 SNEGSKA (reference sequence). This CDR3 region has 14 residues. Trimming at V came to 3 bases and at J to 10 bases, leaving 10 bases not matched to a gene. The CDR3, as DNA: TGCAGTGCTAGGATAAGCGGGAGGGAGGAAGCGCAGTATTTT. Translated, it gives CSARISGREEAQYF.

This clonotype was counted a few times. A clone one base away is much larger, so this may be a read error. This sequence joins TRBV6-4 and TRBJ2-5, with D perhaps matching TRBD2 (6 bases). The CDR3 length is 13 residues. Trimming removed 3 bases at V and 11 bases at J, with 16 bases between. Per the germline V gene, CDR1 is MRHNA and CDR2 is SNTAGT. CDR3 DNA sequence: TGTGCCAGCAGTGAAGGGTTCCCGGGGGAGCAGTACTTC. Encoded protein: CASSEGFPGEQYF.